The rows below give T cell receptor beta chains drawn from one sample of a study of CD8+CD57+ T cells in acquired aplastic anemia. One entry per CDR3 protein, called by TCRdb with MiXCR from the reads. The sample records 200,000 or so distinct CDR3 sequences, about 62% being singletons. Material: sorted CD4+, CD8+, or CD8+CD57+ T cells (not recorded which) from PBMCs. The receptors were sampled from a human donor with aplastic anemia. Each CDR3 is given with its conserved first and last residue.

cdr3_length | v_call | cdr3_aa
12 | TRBV2 | CASSEASYEQYF
14 | TRBV25-1 | CASSEQGANEKLFF
16 | TRBV19 | CASSIVPGQAVFRAFF
13 | TRBV6-5 | CASSYSLANEQYF
13 | TRBV24-1 | CATRRTGLNEQFF
16 | TRBV10-3 | CAISGQIIPSSETQYF
13 | TRBV24-1 | CATSDLGGSEQYF
13 | TRBV6-1 | CASTQLGQGRAFF
14 | TRBV7-3 | CASSLSGGADTQYF
14 | TRBV19 | CASRTSGDYNEQFF
15 | TRBV5-8 | CASSKGQVNTDTQYF
12 | TRBV5-6 | CASSLAVHEQYF
14 | TRBV5-1 | CASSGDALSYEQYF
14 | TRBV5-4 | CASSLWTGTGGYTF
14 | TRBV7-2 | CASSLWGVQETQYF
14 | TRBV7-9 | CASSQAGQNTEAFF
14 | TRBV20-1 | CSARIRDFSYEQYF
15 | TRBV6-5 | CASSVDRATTYEQYF
14 | TRBV2 | CASSDSLAQETQYF
15 | TRBV5-4 | CASSLPGRSSSEQYF
14 | TRBV19 | CASSMGGMNTEAFF
13 | TRBV12-3/TRBV12-4 | CASSLDMDTEAFF
11 | TRBV2 | CASMVTGGYTF
15 | TRBV24-1 | CATSDSRVGQETQYF
14 | TRBV27 | CASSLTYLQEPQHF
15 | TRBV7-9 | CASSPPGLVSNEQFF
10 | TRBV7-9 | CASRGGEQFF
15 | TRBV5-6 | CASSFNSPSTDTQYF
13 | TRBV7-3 | CASGLGSTYEQYF
17 | TRBV6-5 | CASSYRFALGADEKLFF
13 | TRBV7-2 | CASSSLGGRKAFF
13 | TRBV3-1 | CASSQQTGYEQYF
12 | TRBV20-1 | CSARALGQTQYF
13 | TRBV29-1 | CSVEPTGRRSYTF
14 | TRBV14 | CASSQDQFYYEQYF
14 | TRBV3-1 | CASSPLGRSYEQYF
13 | TRBV2 | CASSFGGGYEQYF
15 | TRBV20-1 | CSATPERGRAYGYTF
16 | TRBV4-2 | CASSQDWRQGDSPLHF
13 | TRBV29-1 | CSVEVASKNIQYF
14 | TRBV20-1 | CSARHPGRTEKLFF
16 | TRBV6-4 | CASRLGQTQNTGELFF
13 | TRBV7-6 | CASSLAYGSEQFF
16 | TRBV2 | CASSERTGYKGNEQFF
15 | TRBV7-8 | CASSLDRGGSYEQYF
16 | TRBV7-3 | CASSSGLAGNTGELFF
15 | TRBV19 | CASRRRQGEFGEQYF
12 | TRBV20-1 | CSARGVGQTQYF
15 | TRBV10-3 | CAISERRGDTGELFF
13 | TRBV24-1 | CATSTQEGTEAFF
13 | TRBV5-1 | CASKQENTGELFF
16 | TRBV24-1 | CATLRRVGCRNSPLHF
13 | TRBV5-1 | CASSAPPRGEQYF
15 | TRBV7-9 | CASSLGDRGNEKLFF